The clone carrying this T cell receptor (beta chain) was counted only a few times. Antigen: not known. 13 Jbeta primers and 60 Vbeta primers were used for the PCR. TCRdb keeps only in-frame clones here, not all; method: immunoSEQ multiplex PCR. The table lists 150,000 to 200,000 clones, about 88% of them singletons. CDR1 MNHEY and CDR2 SVGAGI come from the germline V gene. The length of the CDR3 is 14 residues. Trimming stripped 5 bases from V and 0 bases from J, with 11 bases between. These data come from a study of cytomegalovirus exposure and HLA in healthy donors. Study-wide findings and caveats: In an earlier analysis, most TCR beta V segments were productive about 87% or about 30% of the time.

This receptor was obtained from a man between 18 and 35 years old in good health and CMV-seropositive. Source material: PBMCs. The chain uses TRBV6-5 and TRBJ2-7; D possibly corresponds to TRBD2 (6 bases). The CDR3 DNA reads TGTGCCAGCAGTGGGACTCAGAGCTCCTACGAGCAGTACTTC. This encodes CASSGTQSSYEQYF.